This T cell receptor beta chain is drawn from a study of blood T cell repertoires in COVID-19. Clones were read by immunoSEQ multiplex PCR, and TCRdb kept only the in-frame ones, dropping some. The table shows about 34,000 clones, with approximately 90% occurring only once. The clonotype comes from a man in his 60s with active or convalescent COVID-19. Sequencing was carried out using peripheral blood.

The DNA for the CDR3 is TGTGCCAGCAGTTCGGTGGGAGCTAACTATGGCTACACCTTC. It encodes CASSSVGANYGYTF. The rearrangement joins TRBV6-5 to TRBJ1-2; no reliable D call. This CDR3 is built from 14 residues. Deletions cut 4 bases from V and 0 bases from J, with 9 bases between. Per the germline V gene, CDR1 is MNHEY and CDR2 is SVGAGI.